Reported below is one T cell receptor beta chain. Its antigen is unknown. The time point denotes: 4-8 weeks after completion of therapy. TCRdb's table, derived via immunoSEQ multiplex PCR, lists solely in-frame clones and lacks some. The repertoire holds under 5,500 clones, 60% to 70% seen once, with over 30% in the top ten. CDR3 length equals 15 residues. V was clipped by 2 bases and J by 1 base, with 11 bases between them. CDR1 and CDR2 (germline): MNHEY, SVGAGI. The sample comes from a study of T cell therapy after organ transplantation. Background on the study: T cell doses, up to 6, came every 2 weeks; follow-up lasted 25 to 35 weeks. Short-term post-therapy samples: blood collected 4 to 8 weeks after completing therapy.

Study findings and constraints: Endogenous clonotypes not in therapy products appeared after therapy alongside transferred ones. Lower pretherapy CD8 clonality went with larger post-therapy fold change.

Sequenced here: CD8+ T cells from blood, sampled after autologous CMV-specific T cell therapy. The TCR sequence derives from a human patient who had received a solid organ transplant and had CMV disease. Some T cells may have originated in the graft donor. The chain couples TRBV6-5 to TRBJ1-1; D is undetermined. The CDR3 DNA reads TGTGCCAGCAGTTACGAACCTGCCACGAACACTGAAGCTTTCTTT. Translation gives CASSYEPATNTEAFF.